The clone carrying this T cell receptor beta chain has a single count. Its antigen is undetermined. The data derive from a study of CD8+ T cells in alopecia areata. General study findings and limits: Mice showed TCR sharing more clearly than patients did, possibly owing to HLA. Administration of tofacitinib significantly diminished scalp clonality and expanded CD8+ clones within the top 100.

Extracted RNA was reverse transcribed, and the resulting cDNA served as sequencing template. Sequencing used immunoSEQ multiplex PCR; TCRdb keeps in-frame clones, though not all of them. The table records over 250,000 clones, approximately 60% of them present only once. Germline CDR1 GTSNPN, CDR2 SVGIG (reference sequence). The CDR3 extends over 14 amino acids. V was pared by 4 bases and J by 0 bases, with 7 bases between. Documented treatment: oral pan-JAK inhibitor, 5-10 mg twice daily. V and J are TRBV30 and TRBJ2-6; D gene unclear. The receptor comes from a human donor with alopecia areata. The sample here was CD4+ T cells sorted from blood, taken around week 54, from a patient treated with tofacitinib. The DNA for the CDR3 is TGTGCCTGGACCCGTACCTCTGGGGCCAACGTCCTGACTTTC. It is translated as CAWTRTSGANVLTF.